The 29 T cell receptor beta chains below were found in one sample sequenced in a study of technical replicates of blood from a few donors (dated by TCRdb to the late 2010s). Library preparation employed the immunoSEQ multiplex PCR assay. This immuneACCESS table, as held by TCRdb, lists in-frame sequences with V and J called but not all clones. Of the missing ones, under half trace to an unresolved V gene in checked studies; the others have no known cause. The sample includes about 14,000 clones, with 65% to 85% observed a single time. The ten largest clones represent 9.5% to 15% of the sample. The specimen sequenced was PBMCs. These receptors came from a human donor in good health.

The V call is TRBV27, the J call TRBJ1-2, with 8 bases fitting TRBD1. The trim removed 5 bases at V and 6 bases at J, leaving 11 bases unmatched. Germline V gene lookup returns CDR1 MNHEY and CDR2 SMNVEV (reference sequence). CDR3 size: 15 residues. This chain's CDR3 is CASSTNGQGIDGYTF. DNA for the CDR3: TGTGCCAGCAGTACCAACGGACAGGGAATAGATGGCTACACCTTC.

The genes are TRBV7-9 and TRBJ2-2, with D possibly TRBD1 on 5 matching bases. The CDR3 has 12 residues. The V gene's germline CDR1 is SEHNR and CDR2 FQNEAQ (reference sequence). Trimming took 1 base from V and 9 from J, leaving 6 bases between them. The CDR3 loop reads CASSLGGRELFF. In DNA form, the CDR3 reads TGTGCCAGCAGCTTAGGGGGCCGGGAGCTGTTTTTT.

This clone has more than one count but fewer than ten. The chain uses TRBV27 and TRBJ2-7, with D perhaps matching TRBD2 (6 bases). V lost 5 bases and J 7 bases, leaving 15 bases between the germline ends. The length of the CDR3 is 13 residues. Germline CDR1 is MNHEY and CDR2 is SMNVEV (reference sequence). CDR3 sequence (DNA): TGTGCCAGCAGTCCGACGGTTGCGGGGGAGCAGTACTTC. This gives the protein CASSPTVAGEQYF.

V gene TRBV10-3 combines with J gene TRBJ2-1, with 13 bases that match TRBD2. Per germline, CDR1 ENHRY and CDR2 SYGVKD. The junction had 7 bases not matched to a gene; V was cut back by 6 bases and J by 8 bases. CDR3 length: 15 residues. CDR3 bases: TGTGCCATCAGGACTAGCGGGAGGCCCTTGGATGAGCAGTTCTTC. Encoded protein: CAIRTSGRPLDEQFF.

The chain is built from TRBV7-9 and TRBJ1-4; TRBD1 is a possible D gene (6 bases). CDR3 length: 16 amino acids. From germline, CDR1 is SEHNR and CDR2 FQNEAQ (reference sequence). V lost 5 bases and J 4 bases, leaving 17 bases between the germline ends. The chain's CDR3 is CASSQAGAVGNEKLFF. The DNA of the CDR3 is TGTGCCAGCAGCCAAGCAGGGGCGGTTGGTAATGAAAAACTGTTTTTT. Full variable domain (rest looked up from reference TRBV7-9 and TRBJ1-4): DTGVSQNPRHKITKRGQNVTFRCDPISEHNRLYWYRQTLGQGPEFLTYFQNEAQLEKSRLLSDRFSAERPKGSFSTLEIQRTEQGDSAMYLCASSQAGAVGNEKLFFGSGTQLSVL.

V is TRBV29-1 and J is TRBJ2-1, with TRBD1 as a possible D gene (6 bases). Germline values: CDR1 SQVTM, CDR2 ANQGSEA. V lost 3 bases and J 7 bases, leaving 16 bases between the germline ends. The CDR3 consists of 14 residues. The chain's CDR3 is CSVDGRWDNNEQFF. The CDR3 bases are TGCAGCGTTGATGGTAGGTGGGACAATAATGAGCAGTTCTTC.

The chain carries TRBV19 and TRBJ2-3; possible D gene TRBD2, 6 bases. This CDR3 spans 15 amino acids. CDR1 is LNHDA, CDR2 SQIVND, per germline (reference sequence). V lost 5 bases and J lost 2, with 14 bases in between. CDR3: CASSPGLTFTDTQYF. The CDR3, as DNA: TGTGCCAGTAGTCCCGGACTAACATTCACAGATACGCAGTATTTT.

The CDR3 region is CATHPRGQGSEFDEQYF. In DNA form, the CDR3 reads TGTGCCACCCATCCTCGGGGACAGGGTTCAGAATTTGACGAGCAGTACTTC. The V gene is TRBV10-3, the J gene TRBJ2-7, with TRBD1 identical over 9 bases. The germline gives CDR1 ENHRY, CDR2 SYGVKD. V lost 10 bases to trimming and J lost 5 bases; unmatched junction nucleotides: 21. The CDR3 covers 17 residues.

This chain joins TRBV29-1 and TRBJ2-7; 9 bases map to TRBD2. Germline CDR1 is SQVTM and CDR2 is ANQGSEA. The trim removed 4 bases at V and 7 bases at J, leaving 11 bases unmatched. This CDR3 region has 14 residues. CDR3 in amino acids: CSVVGIAGVWEQYF. CDR3 nucleotide sequence: TGCAGCGTTGTAGGGATAGCGGGAGTATGGGAGCAGTACTTC.

This clone was seen only once. The rearrangement links TRBV7-6 to TRBJ2-1; 7 nucleotides align to TRBD2. The CDR3 has 12 amino acids. CDR1 SGHVS and CDR2 FNYEAQ come from the germline V gene. V was clipped by 4 bases and J by 7 bases; unmatched bases: 1. The DNA for the CDR3 is TGTGCCAGCAGCTATAGCGGGAATGAGCAGTTCTTC. It translates to CASSYSGNEQFF.

V is TRBV7-9 and J is TRBJ1-3; D is possibly TRBD1 (6 bases). Germline lookup yields CDR1 SEHNR and CDR2 FQNEAQ (reference sequence). With 3 bases removed from V and 0 bases from J, the gap between germline ends came to 18 bases. The CDR3 spans 18 residues. The CDR3 nucleotides read TGTGCCAGCAGCTTTTGGGGGAACAGGGTCCTCTCTGGAAACACCATATATTTT. Translating it yields CASSFWGNRVLSGNTIYF.

The chain uses TRBV28 and TRBJ2-6; a possible D gene is TRBD1 (6 bases). This CDR3 is 16 amino acids long. The germline CDR1 and CDR2 sequences are MDHEN and SYDVKM. V gave up 2 bases and J gave up 5 bases, with 13 bases separating them. The CDR3 reads CASSLGVDRRANVLTF. The CDR3, as DNA: TGTGCCAGCAGTTTAGGGGTCGACAGGCGGGCCAACGTCCTGACTTTC.

The chain joins TRBV11-3 to TRBJ2-1, with TRBD2 matching over 11 bases. The V and J ends lost 5 bases and 0 bases, in that order; junction bases with no gene match: 12. The CDR3 is 19 residues long. Germline V gives CDR1 SGHNT, CDR2 YENEEA. This chain's CDR3 is CASSPGTSGRGGSYNEQFF. Here the CDR3 DNA reads TGTGCCAGCAGCCCAGGGACTAGCGGTCGTGGGGGCTCCTACAATGAGCAGTTCTTC.

In DNA, the CDR3 is TGTGCCAGCAGTTACTCGCGGGAGGGCACCGGGGAGCTGTTTTTT. Protein sequence: CASSYSREGTGELFF. This rearrangement joins TRBV6-6 to TRBJ2-2, with 9 bases identical to TRBD2. CDR1 is MNHNY, CDR2 SVGAGI, per germline (reference sequence). V lost 0 bases to trimming and J lost 4 bases; unmatched junction nucleotides: 0. The CDR3 runs to 15 residues.

The V gene is TRBV7-9, the J gene TRBJ2-7, with 8 bases that match TRBD1. The germline CDR1 and CDR2 sequences are SEHNR and FQNEAQ (reference sequence). The CDR3 spans 15 residues. Losses at the gene ends were 1 base for V and 3 bases for J; bases not matched to a gene: 5. The CDR3 loop is CASSLVGTGDYEQYF. The CDR3 DNA reads as TGTGCCAGCAGCTTAGTCGGGACAGGCGACTACGAGCAGTACTTC.

This chain links TRBV11-3 with TRBJ2-3, with D possibly matching TRBD1 (5 bases). CDR1 and CDR2 (germline): SGHNT, YENEEA. The ends were cut back, 0 bases at V and 7 bases at J, with 23 bases in the middle. This CDR3 has 18 residues. CDR3 DNA: TGTGCCAGCAGCTTAGACCAGGGCGGTTCGGCAAGGGTGAATACGCAGTATTTT. This translates into CASSLDQGGSARVNTQYF. Full variable domain (rest looked up from reference TRBV11-3 and TRBJ2-3): EAGVVQSPRYKIIEKKQPVAFWCNPISGHNTLYWYLQNLGQGPELLIRYENEEAVDDSQLPKDRFSAERLKGVDSTLKIQPAELGDSAVYLCASSLDQGGSARVNTQYFGPGTRLTVL.

This chain joins TRBV5-1 and TRBJ1-3; a possible D gene is TRBD1 (5 bases). CDR1 and CDR2 (germline): SGHRS, YFSETQ. V lost 2 bases to trimming and J lost 0 bases, with 15 bases between them. CDR3 length equals 17 residues. The CDR3 nucleotides are TGCGCCAGCAGCTTTTTGCCCCAGGGAAACTCTGGAAACACCATATATTTT. The encoded protein is CASSFLPQGNSGNTIYF.

The table lists this clone with a few counts. The chain recombines TRBV2 with TRBJ2-2, with TRBD2 matching over 8 bases. V shed 6 bases, J shed 6 bases, and the junction held 9 bases outside the gene matches. Germline values: CDR1 SNHLY, CDR2 FYNNEI. This CDR3 is 15 amino acids long. CDR3 in DNA: TGTGCCAGCAGACCCAGCGGGAGTAGGGCCGGGGAGCTGTTTTTT. Protein sequence: CASRPSGSRAGELFF.

A few counts support this clone. This rearrangement joins TRBV9 to TRBJ2-2; the D gene is possibly TRBD1 (6 bases). Germline CDR1 and CDR2: SGDLS and YYNGEE. The CDR3 sequence is 14 residues long. Deletions cut 0 bases from V and 6 bases from J, with 9 bases between. The DNA for the CDR3 is TGTGCCAGCAGCGTAGCCCAGGGGCCCGGGGAGCTGTTTTTT. Translating it yields CASSVAQGPGELFF.

This chain links TRBV5-1 with TRBJ2-7, with a weak D call TRBD1 (6 bases). Trimming left V 5 bases short and J 6 bases short, with 15 bases between. CDR3 length: 13 residues. CDR1 is SGHRS and CDR2 is YFSETQ in the germline V gene. Here the CDR3 DNA reads TGCGCCAGCAGACCCTCCGGGACAAGCGAGCAGTACTTC. This encodes CASRPSGTSEQYF.

This clone was seen once. The rearrangement joins TRBV5-1 to TRBJ2-5; D is perhaps TRBD2 (6 bases). The CDR3 is made up of 14 amino acids. Trimming removed 3 bases at V and 5 bases at J, with 14 bases between. The germline gives CDR1 SGHRS, CDR2 YFSETQ. CDR3: CASSWQRVGETQYF. DNA for the CDR3: TGCGCCAGCAGCTGGCAGCGGGTGGGGGAGACCCAGTACTTC.

The chain links TRBV18 to TRBJ1-5, with 8 bases that match TRBD1. CDR1 KGHSH and CDR2 LQKENI come from the germline V gene. The trim removed 1 base at V and 2 bases at J, leaving 7 bases unmatched. CDR3 size: 17 residues. The DNA of the CDR3 is TGTGCCAGCTCACCACGGGCAGGGGGCGAGGGCAATCAGCCCCAGCATTTT. This sequence encodes CASSPRAGGEGNQPQHF.

The V call is TRBV18, the J call TRBJ1-4, with TRBD1 matching 9 bases. The CDR3 length is 14 residues. CDR1 is KGHSH and CDR2 is LQKENI in the germline V gene. V lost 6 bases and J lost 7; bases outside the gene matches: 6. CDR3 DNA: TGTGCCAGCTCCCCTACAGGGGGCGCTGAAAAACTGTTTTTT. Encoded protein: CASSPTGGAEKLFF.

Here the CDR3 reads CASSQDRGNQPQHF. Written as DNA, the CDR3 is TGTGCCAGCTCCCAAGACAGAGGAAATCAGCCCCAGCATTTT. This chain joins TRBV18 and TRBJ1-5, with D possibly matching TRBD1 (5 bases). This CDR3 is built from 14 residues. Trimming removed 6 bases from V and 4 bases from J, with 13 bases in between. Per germline, CDR1 KGHSH and CDR2 LQKENI.

This CDR3 reads CASSLGESTDTQYF. In DNA form, the CDR3 reads TGCGCCAGCAGCTTGGGAGAGTCCACAGATACGCAGTATTTT. This sequence joins TRBV5-1 and TRBJ2-3, with D unresolved. The CDR3 is 14 amino acids. In germline, CDR1 is SGHRS, CDR2 YFSETQ. With 0 bases removed from V and 2 bases from J, the gap between germline ends came to 7 bases.

The CDR3: CATQDRGRSGNTIYF. As DNA, the CDR3 is TGTGCCACCCAAGATAGAGGGAGATCTGGAAACACCATATATTTT. V gene TRBV5-6 combines with J gene TRBJ1-3, with D hard to call. The ends were cut back, 9 bases at V and 1 base at J, with 17 bases in the middle. The length of the CDR3 is 15 residues. From germline, CDR1 is SGHDT and CDR2 YYEEEE.

In DNA, the CDR3 is TGCGCCAGCACCCTTACAGGGGGCGCAAAGAATGAGCAGTTCTTC. It specifies CASTLTGGAKNEQFF. This rearrangement joins TRBV5-1 to TRBJ2-1; 9 nucleotides line up with TRBD1. The germline gives CDR1 SGHRS, CDR2 YFSETQ. V shed 6 bases and J 7 bases; nucleotides not matched to a gene: 11. The CDR3 extends over 15 amino acids.

A few counts support this clone. This chain links TRBV12-5 with TRBJ1-1; 9 bases fit TRBD1. V was clipped by 4 bases and J by 11 bases; unmatched bases: 5. Germline assignment: CDR1 LGHNT and CDR2 FRNRAP. This CDR3 is 12 amino acids long. The CDR3 is CASGSGDREAFF. DNA for the CDR3: TGTGCTAGTGGTTCGGGGGACAGGGAGGCTTTCTTT.

The V gene is TRBV20-1, the J gene TRBJ2-7; D gene uncertain. V was shortened by 6 bases and J by 0 bases, with 3 bases between the two germline ends. This CDR3 is built from 10 residues. CDR1 is DFQATT, CDR2 SNEGSKA, per germline (reference sequence). In DNA form, the CDR3 reads TGCAGTGCCAACTCCTACGAGCAGTACTTC. Its translation is CSANSYEQYF.